Given below is one TCR beta chain in context. The antigen remains unidentified. This CDR3 has 13 residues. The V end was cut by 3 bases, the J end by 4 bases, with 9 bases between. CDR1 is MDHEN, CDR2 SYDVKM, per germline. Time point in this sample: cycle 4 day 1 (C4D1), after 5 to 7 weeks of nivolumab. With no exception, relapse followed autologous stem cell transplantation in all patients, and brentuximab vedotin exposure varied. Data came from immunoSEQ multiplex PCR; TCRdb stores just in-frame clones and leaves some out. This table holds about 50,000 clones, about 75% found once. The data originate from a study of PD-1 blockade in classical Hodgkin lymphoma. Findings and limits, study-wide: Underlying causes for the observed repertoire differences were not defined, possibly disease activity or prior therapy. Partial responders and progressors had significantly lower baseline TCR diversity. Researchers reported that CD4+ TCR diversity, though not CD8+, rose significantly by C4D1. The study reported lower baseline TCR diversity in newly diagnosed patients than in healthy donors.

Sequencing was performed on peripheral blood mononuclear cells (PBMCs), taken before the fourth cycle of nivolumab. This receptor was obtained from a human donor with classical Hodgkin lymphoma. V usage is TRBV28 and J usage is TRBJ1-2; D gene ambiguous. The chain's CDR3 is CASSLAGLYGYTF. DNA for the CDR3: TGTGCCAGCAGTTTGGCAGGTCTCTATGGCTACACCTTC.